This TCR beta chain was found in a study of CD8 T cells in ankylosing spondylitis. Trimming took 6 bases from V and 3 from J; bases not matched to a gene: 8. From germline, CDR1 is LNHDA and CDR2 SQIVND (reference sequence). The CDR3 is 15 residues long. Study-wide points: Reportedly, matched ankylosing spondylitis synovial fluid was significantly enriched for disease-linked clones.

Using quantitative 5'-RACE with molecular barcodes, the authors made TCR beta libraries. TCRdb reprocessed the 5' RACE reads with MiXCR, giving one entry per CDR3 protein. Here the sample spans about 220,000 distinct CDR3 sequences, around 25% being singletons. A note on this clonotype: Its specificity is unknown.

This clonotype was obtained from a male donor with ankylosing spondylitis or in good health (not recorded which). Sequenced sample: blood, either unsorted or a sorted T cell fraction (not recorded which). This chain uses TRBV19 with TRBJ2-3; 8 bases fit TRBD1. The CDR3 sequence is CASRPDRATTDTQYF. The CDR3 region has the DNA TGTGCCAGTAGACCGGACAGGGCGACGACAGATACGCAGTATTTT. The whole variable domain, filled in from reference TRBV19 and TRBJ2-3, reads DGGITQSPKYLFRKEGQNVTLSCEQNLNHDAMYWYRQDPGQGLRLIYYSQIVNDFQKGDIAEGYSVSREKKESFPLTVTSAQKNPTAFYLCASRPDRATTDTQYFGPGTRLTVL.